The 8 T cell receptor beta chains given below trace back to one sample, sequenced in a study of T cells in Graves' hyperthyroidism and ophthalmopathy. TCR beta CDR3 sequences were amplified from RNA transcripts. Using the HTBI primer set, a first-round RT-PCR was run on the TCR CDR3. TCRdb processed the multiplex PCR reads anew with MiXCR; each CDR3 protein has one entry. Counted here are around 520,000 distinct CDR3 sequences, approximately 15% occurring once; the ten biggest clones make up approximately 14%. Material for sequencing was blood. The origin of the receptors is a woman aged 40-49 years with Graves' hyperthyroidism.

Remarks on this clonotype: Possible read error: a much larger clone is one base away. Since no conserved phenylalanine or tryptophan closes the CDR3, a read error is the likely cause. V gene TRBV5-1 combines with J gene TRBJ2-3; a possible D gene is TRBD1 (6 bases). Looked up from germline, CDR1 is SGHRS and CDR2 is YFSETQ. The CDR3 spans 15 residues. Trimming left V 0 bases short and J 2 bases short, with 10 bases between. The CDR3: CASSLGTDFTDTQYI. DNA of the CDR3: TGCGCCAGCAGCTTGGGGACAGATTTCACAGATACGCAGTATATT.

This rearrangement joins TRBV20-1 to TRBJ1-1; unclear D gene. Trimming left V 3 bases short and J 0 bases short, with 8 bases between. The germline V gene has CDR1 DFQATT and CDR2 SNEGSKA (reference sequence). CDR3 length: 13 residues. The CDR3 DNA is TGCAGTGCTAGGAACAGCTTGAACACTGAAGCTTTCTTT. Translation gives CSARNSLNTEAFF.

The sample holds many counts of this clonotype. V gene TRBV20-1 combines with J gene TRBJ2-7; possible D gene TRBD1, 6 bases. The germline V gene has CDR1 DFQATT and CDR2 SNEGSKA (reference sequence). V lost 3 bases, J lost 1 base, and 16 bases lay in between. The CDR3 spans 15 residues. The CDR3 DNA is TGCAGTGCTAGTGAACCGGGACAAAAGTCCTACGAGCAGTACTTC. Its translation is CSASEPGQKSYEQYF.

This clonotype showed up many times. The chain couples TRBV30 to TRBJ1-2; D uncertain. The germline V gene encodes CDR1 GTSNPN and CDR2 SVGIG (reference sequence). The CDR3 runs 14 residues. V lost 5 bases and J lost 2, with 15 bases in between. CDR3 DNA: TGTGCCTGGCGACGTCTCCCCAAAAACTATGGCTACACCTTC. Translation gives CAWRRLPKNYGYTF.

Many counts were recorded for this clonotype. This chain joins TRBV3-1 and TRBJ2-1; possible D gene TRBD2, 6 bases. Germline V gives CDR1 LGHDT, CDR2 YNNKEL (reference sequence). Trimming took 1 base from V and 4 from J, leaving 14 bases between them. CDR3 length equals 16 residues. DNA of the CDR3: TGTGCCAGCAGCCAAGGGCTAGCGACCCTTTACAATGAGCAGTTCTTC. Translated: CASSQGLATLYNEQFF.

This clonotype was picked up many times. CDR3 sequence reads: CAGQQEANTEAFF. The CDR3 nucleotides are TGTGCCGGACAACAGGAGGCGAACACTGAAGCTTTCTTT. V is TRBV2 and J is TRBJ1-1; maybe TRBD1 (5 bases). V dropped 11 bases and J dropped 1 base, with 14 bases sitting between them. The CDR3 is 13 residues long. CDR1 and CDR2 from the germline V gene are SNHLY and FYNNEI.

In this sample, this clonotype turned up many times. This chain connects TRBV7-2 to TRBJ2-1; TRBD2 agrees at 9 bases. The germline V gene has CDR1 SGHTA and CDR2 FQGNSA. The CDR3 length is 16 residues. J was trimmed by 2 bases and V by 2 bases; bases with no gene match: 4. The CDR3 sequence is CASSLWGTSTYNEQFF. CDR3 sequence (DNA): TGTGCCAGCAGCTTATGGGGGACTAGCACCTACAATGAGCAGTTCTTC.

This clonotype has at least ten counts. In DNA, the CDR3 is TGCAGCGTCGCTCCCGGACTAGCGGGAGGTCACAATGAGCAGTTCTTC. It codes for CSVAPGLAGGHNEQFF. V usage is TRBV29-1 and J usage is TRBJ2-1; TRBD2 aligns across 14 bases. Germline values: CDR1 SQVTM, CDR2 ANQGSEA. V was pared by 6 bases and J by 5 bases, with 9 bases of the junction left unmatched. CDR3 length: 16 residues.